Described below is a single T cell receptor (beta chain) sequence and its context. Only in-frame clones appear in the TCRdb table, and some are missing; sequencing was by immunoSEQ multiplex PCR. In the table there are under 130,000 clones, about 88% of which are singletons. V lost 5 bases, J lost 8 bases, and 8 bases stayed unmatched. This CDR3 spans 14 amino acids. Germline CDR1 reads MNHEY; CDR2 reads SVGAGI. This sample stems from a study of T cell clones after liver transplantation. The TCR was taken from a human patient who received a liver transplant. Some T cells may originate from the graft donor. The rearrangement links TRBV6-5 to TRBJ1-2; the match to TRBD1 covers 10 bases. Sequencing was performed on CD4+ T cells from blood, taken about 50 months after liver transplant. The DNA for the CDR3 is TGTGCCAGCAGTCCAGCGGGACAGGGGAACGGCTACACCTTC. Protein: CASSPAGQGNGYTF.